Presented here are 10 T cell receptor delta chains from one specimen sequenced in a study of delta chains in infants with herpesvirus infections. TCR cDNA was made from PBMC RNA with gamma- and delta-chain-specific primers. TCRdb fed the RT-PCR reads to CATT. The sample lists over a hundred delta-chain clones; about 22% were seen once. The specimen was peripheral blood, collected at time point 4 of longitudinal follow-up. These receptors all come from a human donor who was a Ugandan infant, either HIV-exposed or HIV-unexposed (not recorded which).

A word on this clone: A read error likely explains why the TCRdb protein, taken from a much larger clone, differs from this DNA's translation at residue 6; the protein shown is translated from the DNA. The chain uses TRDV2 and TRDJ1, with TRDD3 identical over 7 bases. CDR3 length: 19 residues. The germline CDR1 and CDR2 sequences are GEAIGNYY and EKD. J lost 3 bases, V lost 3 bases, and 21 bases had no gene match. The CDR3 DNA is TGTGCCTGTGACGACCGGGGGGGCTGGGGGCAATCTTCCCCCGATAAACTCATCTTT. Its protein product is CACDDRGGWGQSSPDKLIF.

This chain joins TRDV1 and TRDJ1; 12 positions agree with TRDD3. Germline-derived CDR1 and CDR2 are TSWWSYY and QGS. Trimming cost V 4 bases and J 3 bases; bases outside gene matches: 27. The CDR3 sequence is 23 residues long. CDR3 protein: CALGGTHLNSFSTGGYKADKLIF. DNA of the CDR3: TGTGCTCTTGGGGGCACCCACCTTAATTCTTTTAGTACTGGGGGATACAAGGCCGATAAACTCATCTTT.

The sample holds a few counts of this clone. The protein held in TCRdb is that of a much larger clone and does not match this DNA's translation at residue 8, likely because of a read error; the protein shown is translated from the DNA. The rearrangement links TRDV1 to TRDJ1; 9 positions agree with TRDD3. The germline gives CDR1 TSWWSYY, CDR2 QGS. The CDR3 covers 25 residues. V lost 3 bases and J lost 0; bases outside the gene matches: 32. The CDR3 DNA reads TGTGCTCTTGGGGATCCCCCCTTCTCCTCGGCACCGGGGGTACTGGGGGACCACTACACCGATAAACTCATCTTT. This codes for CALGDPPFSSAPGVLGDHYTDKLIF.

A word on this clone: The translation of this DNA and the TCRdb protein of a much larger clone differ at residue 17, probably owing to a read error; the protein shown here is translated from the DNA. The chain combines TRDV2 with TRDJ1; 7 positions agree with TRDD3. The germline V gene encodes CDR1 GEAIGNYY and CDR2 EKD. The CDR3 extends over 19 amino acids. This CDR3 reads CACDDLGGWGQSSPDKRIF. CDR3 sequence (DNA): TGTGCCTGTGACGACCTGGGGGGCTGGGGGCAATCTTCCCCCGATAAACGCATCTTT.

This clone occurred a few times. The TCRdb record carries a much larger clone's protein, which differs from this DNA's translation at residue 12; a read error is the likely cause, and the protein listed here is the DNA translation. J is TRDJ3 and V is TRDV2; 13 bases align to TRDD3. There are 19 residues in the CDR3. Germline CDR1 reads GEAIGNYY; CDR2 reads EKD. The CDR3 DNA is TGTGCCTGTGACATACTGGGGGATACGAGCTCCCGGGACACCCGACAGATGTTTTTC. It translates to CACDILGDTSSRDTRQMFF.

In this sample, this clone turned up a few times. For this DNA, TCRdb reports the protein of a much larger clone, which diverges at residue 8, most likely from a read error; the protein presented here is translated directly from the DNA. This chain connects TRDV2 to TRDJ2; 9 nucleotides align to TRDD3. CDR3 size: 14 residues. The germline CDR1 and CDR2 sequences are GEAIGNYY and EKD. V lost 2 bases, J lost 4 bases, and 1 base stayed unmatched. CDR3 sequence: CACDILGETAQLFF. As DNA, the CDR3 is TGTGCCTGTGACATACTGGGGGAGACAGCACAACTCTTCTTT.

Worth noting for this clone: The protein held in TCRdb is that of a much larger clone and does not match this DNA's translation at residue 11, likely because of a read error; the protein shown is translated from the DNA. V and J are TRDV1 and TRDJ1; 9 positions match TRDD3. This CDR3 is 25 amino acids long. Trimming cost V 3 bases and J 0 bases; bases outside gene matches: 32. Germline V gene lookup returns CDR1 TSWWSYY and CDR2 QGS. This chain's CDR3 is CALGDPPLSSTPGVLGDHYTDKLIF. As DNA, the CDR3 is TGTGCTCTTGGGGATCCCCCCCTCTCCTCGACACCGGGGGTACTGGGGGACCACTACACCGATAAACTCATCTTT.

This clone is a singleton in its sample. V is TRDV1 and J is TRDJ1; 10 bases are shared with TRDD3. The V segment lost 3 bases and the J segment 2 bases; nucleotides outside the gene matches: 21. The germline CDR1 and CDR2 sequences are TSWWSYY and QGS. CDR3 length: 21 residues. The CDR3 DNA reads TGTGCTCTTGGGGACCCCAGCCTTCCTTGGTACTGGGGGATGGGAACCGATAAACTCATCTTT. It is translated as CALGDPSLPWYWGMGTDKLIF.

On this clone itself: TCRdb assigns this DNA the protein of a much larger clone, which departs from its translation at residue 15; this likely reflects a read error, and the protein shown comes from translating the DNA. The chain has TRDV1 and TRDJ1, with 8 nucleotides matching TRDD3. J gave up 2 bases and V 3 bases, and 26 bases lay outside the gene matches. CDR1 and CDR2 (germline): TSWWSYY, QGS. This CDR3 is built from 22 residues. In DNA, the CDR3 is TGTGCTCTTGGGGAGCGCCTGCTCTCCTTCGTGGACTGGGGGGTGGGAACCGATAAACTCATCTTT. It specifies CALGERLLSFVDWGVGTDKLIF.

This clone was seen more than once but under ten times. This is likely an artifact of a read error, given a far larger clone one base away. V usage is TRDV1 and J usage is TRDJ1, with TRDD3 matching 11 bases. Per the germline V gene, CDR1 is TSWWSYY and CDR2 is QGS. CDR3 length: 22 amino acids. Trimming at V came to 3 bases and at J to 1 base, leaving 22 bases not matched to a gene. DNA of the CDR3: TGTGCTCTTGGGGACCCCAGCCTTCCTTGGTACTGGGGGATATGCGGCACCGATAAACTCATCTTT. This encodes CALGDPSLPWYWGICGTDKLIF.